This is a list of T cell receptor beta chains from one sample in a study of spatial heterogeneity in lung cancer. TCRdb reanalysed the 5' RACE reads using MiXCR and keeps one entry per CDR3 protein. The table has about 14,000 distinct CDR3 sequences, roughly a tenth seen once. This material consisted of PBMCs, taken at surgery. Source of these receptors: a female donor with early-stage non-small cell lung cancer. Each CDR3 is given with its conserved first and last residue. Each record gives: J gene, D gene, V gene, clone size, CDR3 DNA, CDR3 protein. D genes are given only for firm matches. The size entry is marked missing in some rows and otherwise reads once, few, many or a size class.

TRBJ2-3 | TRBD2 | TRBV3-1 | NA | TGTGCCAGCAGCCAAGGACAGGGACTAGCGGTGGGCACAGATACGCAGTATTTT | CASSQGQGLAVGTDTQYF
TRBJ2-2 | NA | TRBV20-1 | many | TGCAGTGCTAGAGATCGGGTGATAAACACCGGGGAGCTGTTTTTT | CSARDRVINTGELFF
TRBJ2-3 | TRBD2 | TRBV6-6 | NA | TGTGCCAGCAGTCCCAGGACTAGCGGTAATACGCAGTATTTT | CASSPRTSGNTQYF
TRBJ1-1 | TRBD1 | TRBV30 | many | TGTGCCTGGGGACAGGGGATCGGTGAAGCTTTCTTT | CAWGQGIGEAFF
TRBJ1-6 | NA | TRBV5-1 | many | TGCGCCAGCAGCTTGCAGGATAATTCACCCCTCCATTTT | CASSLQDNSPLHF
TRBJ2-5 | NA | TRBV21-1 | many | TGTGCCAGCAGCGGAAGCGACCGGGAGACCCAGTACTTC | CASSGSDRETQYF
TRBJ1-5 | NA | TRBV6-9 | many | TGTGCCAGCAGTTACCGGAAAGTGGCGGGTCCATGGGGCGGCCTAGTTGACAATCAGCCCCAGCATTTT | CASSYRKVAGPWGGLVDNQPQHF
TRBJ2-7 | TRBD2 | TRBV7-9 | NA | TGTGCCAGCAGCTGGGGACTAGCGGCCTACGAGCAGTACTTC | CASSWGLAAYEQYF
TRBJ2-7 | TRBD1 | TRBV19 | medium-sized | TGTGCCAGTAGTATATCTCAGGACAGGATCCACGAGCAGTACTTC | CASSISQDRIHEQYF
TRBJ2-3 | NA | TRBV7-3 | few | TGTGCCAGCAGCTTAAAACTAGGGGCCGGCACAGATACGCAGTATTTT | CASSLKLGAGTDTQYF
TRBJ2-7 | NA | TRBV29-1 | many | TGCAGCACCCTGGACAGACTCTACGAGCAGTACTTC | CSTLDRLYEQYF
TRBJ1-5 | NA | TRBV6-6 | many | TGTGCCAGCAGTTGGGACAATAGCAATCAGCCCCAGCATTTT | CASSWDNSNQPQHF
TRBJ2-3 | NA | TRBV29-1 | many | TGCAGCGTTGTGGGCAGCTCTAGCACAGATACGCAGTATTTT | CSVVGSSSTDTQYF
TRBJ1-5 | TRBD1 | TRBV12-3/TRBV12-4 | many | TGTGCCAGCAGGCTGTCAGGGGGAAGCAATCAGCCCCAGCATTTT | CASRLSGGSNQPQHF
TRBJ1-1 | NA | TRBV4-1 | few | TGCGCCAGCAGCCAAGAGGCGGTGAAGAACACTGAAGCTTTCTTT | CASSQEAVKNTEAFF
TRBJ1-1 | TRBD1 | TRBV7-9 | many | TGTGCCAGCAGCACCCGACAGGGGATGAACACTGAAGCTTTCTTT | CASSTRQGMNTEAFF
TRBJ2-1 | NA | TRBV19 | NA | TGTGCCAGTAGTATAGTTGGGGGGGCCGGAGAGCAGTTCTTC | CASSIVGGAGEQFF
TRBJ2-1 | TRBD1 | TRBV6-1 | NA | TGTGCCAGCAGTGAATGGGGGGGACAGGGGTCTAATGAGCAGTTCTTC | CASSEWGGQGSNEQFF
TRBJ2-1 | TRBD2 | TRBV4-2 | many | TGTGCCAGCAGCCAAAAGGAAACTAGCGGGTACAATGAGCAGTTCTTC | CASSQKETSGYNEQFF
TRBJ1-6 | NA | TRBV7-9 | NA | TGTGCCAGCGCATCCGGGACACTTGCATCACCCCTCCACTTT | CASASGTLASPLHF
TRBJ1-6 | NA | TRBV30 | many | TGTGCCTGGAGTGTTTATGGAAATTCACCCCTCCACTTT | CAWSVYGNSPLHF
TRBJ1-2 | TRBD1 | TRBV5-1 | few | TGCGCCAGCAGCACACAGGGGAACTATGGCTACACCTTC | CASSTQGNYGYTF
TRBJ2-2 | NA | TRBV19 | few | TGTGCCAGTAACATCGGACAGGGAGGGACCGGGGAGCTGTTTTTT | CASNIGQGGTGELFF
TRBJ2-3 | NA | TRBV5-4 | many | TGTGCCAGCAGCGACGGGATACGCACAGATACGCAGTATTTT | CASSDGIRTDTQYF
TRBJ1-5 | TRBD1 | TRBV5-1 | few | TGCGCCAGCAGCCCTGGGACAGGGGGAATCTATCAGCCCCAGCATTTT | CASSPGTGGIYQPQHF
TRBJ2-5 | TRBD2 | TRBV15 | medium-sized | TGTGCCACCAGAGGACTAGCGGGGTTCGAGACCCAGTACTTC | CATRGLAGFETQYF
TRBJ2-2 | TRBD1 | TRBV20-1 | many | TGCAGTGCTTCCGGGACAGGGAACACCGGGGAGCTGTTTTTT | CSASGTGNTGELFF
TRBJ1-1 | NA | TRBV9 | many | TGTGCCAGCAGCGCTACCGGGACACTGAACACTGAAGCTTTCTTT | CASSATGTLNTEAFF
TRBJ1-2 | TRBD1 | TRBV24-1 | many | TGTGCCACCAGTGATCCTGGACAGGGGGCTGGCTACACCTTC | CATSDPGQGAGYTF
TRBJ2-2 | TRBD2 | TRBV10-1 | few | TGCGCCAGCAGTGAGAGGACTAGCGGGGTCGGCGGGGAGCTGTTTTTT | CASSERTSGVGGELFF
TRBJ2-4 | TRBD1 | TRBV12-3/TRBV12-4 | many | TGTGCCAGCAGTTTCTGGACAGGGGGTACAAACATAGCCAAAAACATTCAGTACTTC | CASSFWTGGTNIAKNIQYF
TRBJ2-3 | NA | TRBV7-6 | NA | TGTGCCAGCAGCTTAGATCACCGGGACCCAGGTAGAGATACGCAGTATTTT | CASSLDHRDPGRDTQYF
TRBJ1-4 | NA | TRBV12-3/TRBV12-4 | few | TGTGCCAGCATTCGGGGGACTGAAAAACTGTTTTTT | CASIRGTEKLFF
TRBJ1-1 | TRBD1 | TRBV29-1 | many | TGCAGCGGGAAGGACAGGGCTGAAGCTTTCTTT | CSGKDRAEAFF
TRBJ2-3 | NA | TRBV14 | NA | TGTGCCAGCAGCCGAGGTCTGGGGGCACTGACAGATACGCAGTATTTT | CASSRGLGALTDTQYF
TRBJ1-2 | TRBD1 | TRBV6-5 | medium-sized | TGTGCCAGCAGGATACCGGGACAGGGAAGCGGCTACACCTTC | CASRIPGQGSGYTF
TRBJ2-3 | NA | TRBV29-1 | many | TGCAGCGTTTTAGGCCTGGGGGGCTTCACAGATACGCAGTATTTT | CSVLGLGGFTDTQYF
TRBJ2-7 | TRBD1 | TRBV10-3 | medium-sized | TGTGCCATCAGGCCGACAGGGGACTCCTACGAGCAGTACTTC | CAIRPTGDSYEQYF
TRBJ1-1 | NA | TRBV11-2 | few | TGTGCCAGCAGCTATCACAGGGACACTGAAGCTTTCTTT | CASSYHRDTEAFF
TRBJ2-7 | TRBD2 | TRBV5-1 | medium-sized | TGCGCCAGCAGCTTGGAGACTAGCGGGGCGAGGAGCTCCTACGAGCAGTACTTC | CASSLETSGARSSYEQYF
TRBJ2-7 | TRBD1 | TRBV7-2 | NA | TGTGCCAGCAGCGAAACGACAGGGGGCATTTACGAGCAGTACTTC | CASSETTGGIYEQYF
TRBJ2-2 | TRBD1 | TRBV12-3/TRBV12-4 | many | TGTGCTACCAGGGCAGGGGGTGTCGAGACCGGGGAGCTGTTTTTT | CATRAGGVETGELFF
TRBJ2-3 | NA | TRBV19 | few | TGTGCCAGCCGACAGACCAACACAGATACGCAGTATTTT | CASRQTNTDTQYF
TRBJ1-1 | NA | TRBV12-3/TRBV12-4 | many | TGTGCCAGCAGTTTAGGGTGGGGGGTCAAAGCTTTCTTT | CASSLGWGVKAFF